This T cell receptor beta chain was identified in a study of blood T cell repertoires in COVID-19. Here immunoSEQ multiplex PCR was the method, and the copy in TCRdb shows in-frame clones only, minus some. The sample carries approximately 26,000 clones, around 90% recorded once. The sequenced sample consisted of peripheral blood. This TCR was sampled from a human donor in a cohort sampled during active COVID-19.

This CDR3 is CASSKRVRRGRSYEQYF. For the CDR3, the DNA is TGTGCCAGCAGCAAGAGAGTAAGGAGGGGTCGCTCCTACGAGCAGTACTTC. The chain links TRBV21-1 to TRBJ2-7; the table's D call, TRBD2, has no DNA check behind it. TRBV21-1 is designated a pseudogene. The CDR3 contains 17 residues.